The clone carrying this TCR beta chain came up once. Its antigen is as yet unknown. Via MiXCR, TCRdb re-called the reads, giving one row per CDR3 protein. The sample shows 290,000 or so distinct CDR3 sequences, about a quarter of them seen only once. The data derive from a study of T cell repertoires in cytomegalovirus infection. Background on the study: Indications came from public TCR beta signatures; they pointed to CMV infection and to a matching HLA type. Findings and limits, study-wide: Dominant in the ex vivo response were TCR beta clonotypes restricted by HLA-C and specific for CMV. Summed frequency of public TCR beta families distinguished CMV carriers with the relevant HLA.

The CDR3 is 14 residues long. Germline V gene data show CDR1 as ENHRY and CDR2 as SYGVKD. Trimming left V 4 bases short and J 4 bases short, with 11 bases between. The clonotype was recovered from a human donor in good health (CMV status not recorded). Some clones in this sample may be carry-over from other donors' samples. Sequenced: PBMCs. The V gene is TRBV10-3, the J gene TRBJ2-1; D may be TRBD2 (6 bases). CDR3: CAISVSSGYNEQFF. The DNA for the CDR3 is TGTGCCATCAGTGTTTCCAGCGGGTACAATGAGCAGTTCTTC.